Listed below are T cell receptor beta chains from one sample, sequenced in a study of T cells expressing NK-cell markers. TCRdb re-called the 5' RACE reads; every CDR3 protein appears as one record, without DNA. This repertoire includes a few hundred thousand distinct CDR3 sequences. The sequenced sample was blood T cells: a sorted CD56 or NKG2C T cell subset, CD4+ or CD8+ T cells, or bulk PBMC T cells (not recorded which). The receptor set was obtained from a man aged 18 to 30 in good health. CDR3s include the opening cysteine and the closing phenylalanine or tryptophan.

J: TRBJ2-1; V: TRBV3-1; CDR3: CASSQTGTGAYNEQFF
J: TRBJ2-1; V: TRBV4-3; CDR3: CASSQDRLQGAYNEQFF
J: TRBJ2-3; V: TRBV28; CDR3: CASGSLREGPDTQYF
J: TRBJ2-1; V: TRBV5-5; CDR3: CASSSTQVEQFF
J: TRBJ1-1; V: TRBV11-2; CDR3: CASSLVRDRGTEAFF
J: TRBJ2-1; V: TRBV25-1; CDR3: CASSKGDEQFF
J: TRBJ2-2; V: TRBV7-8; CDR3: CASSPEGFGTGELFF
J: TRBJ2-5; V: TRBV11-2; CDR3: CASSPRDRAYF
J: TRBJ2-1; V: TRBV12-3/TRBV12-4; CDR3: CASSFEDGSLYNEQFF
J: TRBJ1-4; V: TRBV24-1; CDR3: CATSGGTTNEKLFF
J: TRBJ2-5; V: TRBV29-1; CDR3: CSVGAARETQYF
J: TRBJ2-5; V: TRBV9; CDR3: CASSQTLAGGLHQETQYF
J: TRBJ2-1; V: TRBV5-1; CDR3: CASSLATDSSYNEQFF
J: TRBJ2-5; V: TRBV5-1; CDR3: CASSFSLLAALGETQYF
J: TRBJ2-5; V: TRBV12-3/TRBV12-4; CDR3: CASSWRGANLLGGETQYF
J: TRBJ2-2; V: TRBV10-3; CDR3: CAISESRDEGAITGELFF
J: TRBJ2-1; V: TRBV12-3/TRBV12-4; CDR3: CASPASGNEQFF
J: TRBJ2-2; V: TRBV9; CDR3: CASSSRQNTGELFF
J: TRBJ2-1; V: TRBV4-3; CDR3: CASSPTSKRTNEQFF
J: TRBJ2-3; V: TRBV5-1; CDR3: CATSKGGPKSTDTQYF
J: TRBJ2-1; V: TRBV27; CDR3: CASSRLAGGYNEQFF
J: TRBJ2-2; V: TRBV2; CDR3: CASRPQDRAGELFF
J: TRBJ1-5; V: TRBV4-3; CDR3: CASSPRMYREGFSDQPQHF
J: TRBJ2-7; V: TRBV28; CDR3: CASSLTDRAWEQYF
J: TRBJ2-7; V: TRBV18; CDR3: CASSPPGLESYEQYF
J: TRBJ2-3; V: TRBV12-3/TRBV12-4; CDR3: CASSPIAGASTDTQYF
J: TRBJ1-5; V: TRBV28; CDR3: CASSSMEGAQPQHF
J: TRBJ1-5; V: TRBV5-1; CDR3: CASSEDRGNQPQHF
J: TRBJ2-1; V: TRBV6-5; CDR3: CASSYSMGRGEQFF
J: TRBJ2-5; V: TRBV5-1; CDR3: CASSFSEGIGTQYF
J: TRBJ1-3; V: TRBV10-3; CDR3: CATEGISGNTIYF
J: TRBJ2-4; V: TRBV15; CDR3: CATSRESGRGNIQYF
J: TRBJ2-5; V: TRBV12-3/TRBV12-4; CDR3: CASSSSVDPVSSPETQYF
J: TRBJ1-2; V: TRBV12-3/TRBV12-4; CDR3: CASSPRTGAYGYTF
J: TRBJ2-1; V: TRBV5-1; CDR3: CASSLVTGGGDEQFF
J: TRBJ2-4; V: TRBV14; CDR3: CASSPVGLTKNIQYF